The 16 T cell receptor beta chains listed next were all sequenced from one sample in a study of T cells after yellow fever vaccination. TCRdb redid the calling of the 5' RACE reads with MiXCR, one entry per CDR3 protein. This sample has 320,000 or so distinct CDR3 sequences; roughly 8.4% occur once, and the top ten carry around 17%. The sequences come from PBMCs, collected about 41 days after the first yellow fever vaccination. All receptors derive from a man aged 18 to 30 who received the YFV17D yellow fever vaccine.

This chain connects TRBV20-1 to TRBJ2-7; 7 nucleotides align to TRBD1. This CDR3 has 13 amino acids. The V and J ends lost 7 bases and 3 bases, in that order; junction bases with no gene match: 9. Germline loops: CDR1 DFQATT, CDR2 SNEGSKA (reference sequence). CDR3 residues: CSGSDRNGYEQYF. The CDR3 nucleotides read TGCAGTGGGTCGGACAGGAATGGCTACGAGCAGTACTTC.

The chain links TRBV5-1 to TRBJ2-1; unclear D gene. The V gene's germline CDR1 is SGHRS and CDR2 YFSETQ. V lost 4 bases and J lost 0, with 14 bases in between. This CDR3 has 16 residues. The CDR3 DNA reads as TGCGCCAGCAGCCGACCGGAACTCAGCTCCTACAATGAGCAGTTCTTC. It yields the protein CASSRPELSSYNEQFF.

This clonotype was picked up a small number of times. The V and J genes are TRBV4-1 and TRBJ2-7; possibly TRBD1 for D (5 bases). Trimming stripped 1 base from V and 9 bases from J, with 16 bases between. CDR1 is MGHRA, CDR2 YSYEKL, per germline. The CDR3 covers 14 residues. The CDR3 nucleotides are TGCGCCAGCAGCCAAGCGGGCAGGGATACTGTGCAGTACTTC. Amino acids: CASSQAGRDTVQYF.

This rearrangement joins TRBV5-1 to TRBJ2-1, with 7 bases fitting TRBD2. Germline V lookup: CDR1 SGHRS, CDR2 YFSETQ. This CDR3 spans 15 amino acids. V lost 0 bases, J lost 6 bases, and 6 bases stayed unmatched. The CDR3 reads CASSLGGGIVNEQFF. CDR3 coding DNA: TGCGCCAGCAGCTTGGGGGGGGGGATCGTCAATGAGCAGTTCTTC.

V and J are TRBV7-9 and TRBJ2-3; a weak D match, TRBD2 (6 bases). Germline CDR1 reads SEHNR; CDR2 reads FQNEAQ (reference sequence). Between the trimmed V and J ends, which lost 5 bases and 4 bases, there was a span of 22 bases. This CDR3 is built from 17 residues. The CDR3 bases are TGTGCCAGCAGCCTGGTTGCGGGGACCAACGGACCAGATACGCAGTATTTT. It is translated as CASSLVAGTNGPDTQYF. The full variable domain, its missing parts supplied by reference TRBV7-9 and TRBJ2-3, is DTGVSQNPRHKITKRGQNVTFRCDPISEHNRLYWYRQTLGQGPEFLTYFQNEAQLEKSRLLSDRFSAERPKGSFSTLEIQRTEQGDSAMYLCASSLVAGTNGPDTQYFGPGTRLTVL.

This clonotype has more than one count but fewer than ten. The V and J genes are TRBV6-1 and TRBJ2-3; no reliable D call. Germline loops: CDR1 MNHNS, CDR2 SASEGT. V lost 7 bases and J lost 5, with 16 bases in between. The CDR3 is 14 amino acids. The CDR3 DNA sequence: TGTGCCAGCACTCGTCTCTTGGCAGGAGATACGCAGTATTTT. As protein: CASTRLLAGDTQYF.

DNA for the CDR3: TGCGCCAGCAGCTCCGGGACACCTACCTACAATGAGCAGTTCTTC. This sequence encodes CASSSGTPTYNEQFF. The chain uses TRBV5-1 and TRBJ2-1; maybe TRBD1 (6 bases). Trimming shortened V by 3 bases and J by 2 bases, and 12 bases separated the two germline ends. Germline lookup yields CDR1 SGHRS and CDR2 YFSETQ. This CDR3 is 15 amino acids long.

The gene calls are TRBV7-2 and TRBJ1-1; no clear D. V dropped 7 bases and J dropped 0 bases, with 15 bases sitting between them. Looked up from germline, CDR1 is SGHTA and CDR2 is FQGNSA. CDR3 length: 15 residues. CDR3: CASTLAGSMNTEAFF. The CDR3 region has the DNA TGTGCCAGCACCCTGGCGGGTTCCATGAACACTGAAGCTTTCTTT. The whole variable domain, remainder taken from reference TRBV7-2 and TRBJ1-1, is GAGVSQSPSNKVTEKGKDVELRCDPISGHTALYWYRQSLGQGLEFLIYFQGNSAPDKSGLPSDRFSAERTGGSVSTLTIQRTQQEDSAVYLCASTLAGSMNTEAFFGQGTRLTVV.

This clonotype has more than one count but fewer than ten. The rearrangement uses TRBV6-4 and TRBJ2-3; D remains ambiguous. This CDR3 comprises 13 residues. V was cut by 0 bases and J by 9 bases, with 10 bases left in between. CDR1 and CDR2 (germline): MRHNA, SNTAGT. The CDR3 here is CASSDSKGRTQYF. In DNA, the CDR3 is TGTGCCAGCAGTGACTCGAAGGGCAGAACGCAGTATTTT.

This chain links TRBV20-1 with TRBJ1-6; D perhaps matches TRBD1 (5 bases). V lost 6 bases, J lost 10 bases, and 19 bases lay in between. In germline, CDR1 is DFQATT, CDR2 SNEGSKA (reference sequence). The CDR3 length is 14 residues. Here the CDR3 reads CSALRALGESPLHF. For the CDR3, the DNA is TGCAGTGCCCTCCGGGCGTTGGGGGAATCACCCCTCCACTTT.

V gene TRBV5-6 combines with J gene TRBJ2-7; no firm D call. The V gene lost 1 base and the J gene lost 4 bases, with 6 bases spanning the gap. This CDR3 has 12 amino acids. Germline values: CDR1 SGHDT, CDR2 YYEEEE. The CDR3 DNA reads as TGTGCCAGCAGCTTGATTAATTACGAGCAGTACGTC. It is translated as CASSLINYEQYV.

This clonotype was seen a handful of times. V is TRBV13 and J is TRBJ2-5; D is ambiguous. Trimming stripped 3 bases from V and 2 bases from J, with 16 bases between. This CDR3 contains 16 residues. Per germline, CDR1 PRHDT and CDR2 FYEKMQ (reference sequence). CDR3 amino acids: CASSFGFPGPQETQYF. The CDR3 nucleotides are TGTGCCAGCAGCTTCGGATTCCCCGGGCCTCAAGAGACCCAGTACTTC.

This rearrangement joins TRBV20-1 to TRBJ2-3; TRBD2 matches at 10 bases. The germline CDR1 and CDR2 sequences are DFQATT and SNEGSKA (reference sequence). The CDR3 totals 15 residues. With 1 base clipped from V and 7 bases from J, the junction kept 8 bases outside the gene matches. CDR3 DNA sequence: TGCAGTGCTAGAGCCAGCGGGGGGGCTGGGTATACGCAGTATTTT. Translation: CSARASGGAGYTQYF.

The chain recombines TRBV2 with TRBJ2-1; D remains unclear. Germline values: CDR1 SNHLY, CDR2 FYNNEI. This CDR3 has 14 amino acids. V was pared by 7 bases and J by 0 bases, with 10 bases between. The CDR3 DNA reads as TGTGCCAGCAAGCCTTCTAGCTCCTACAATGAGCAGTTCTTC. It translates to CASKPSSSYNEQFF. Complete variable domain (other parts from reference TRBV2 and TRBJ2-1): EPEVTQTPSHQVTQMGQEVILRCVPISNHLYFYWYRQILGQKVEFLVSFYNNEISEKSEIFDDQFSVERPDGSNFTLKIRSTKLEDSAMYFCASKPSSSYNEQFFGPGTRLTVL.

The gene calls are TRBV2 and TRBJ2-1; D remains unclear. This CDR3 is built from 14 residues. Trimming removed 3 bases at V and 4 bases at J, with 10 bases between. Germline V lookup: CDR1 SNHLY, CDR2 FYNNEI. Here the CDR3 reads CASSDLAVYNEQFF. The CDR3 region has the DNA TGTGCCAGCAGTGATCTGGCAGTTTACAATGAGCAGTTCTTC.

J is TRBJ1-5 and V is TRBV6-5, with 10 bases identical to TRBD1. The CDR3 is 16 residues long. CDR1 is MNHEY and CDR2 is SVGAGI in the germline V gene. The junction had 6 bases not matched to a gene; V was cut back by 0 bases and J by 7 bases. Written as DNA, the CDR3 is TGTGCCAGCAGTTACTCAGACAGGGGGCTCGGACAGCCCCAGCATTTT. It encodes CASSYSDRGLGQPQHF.